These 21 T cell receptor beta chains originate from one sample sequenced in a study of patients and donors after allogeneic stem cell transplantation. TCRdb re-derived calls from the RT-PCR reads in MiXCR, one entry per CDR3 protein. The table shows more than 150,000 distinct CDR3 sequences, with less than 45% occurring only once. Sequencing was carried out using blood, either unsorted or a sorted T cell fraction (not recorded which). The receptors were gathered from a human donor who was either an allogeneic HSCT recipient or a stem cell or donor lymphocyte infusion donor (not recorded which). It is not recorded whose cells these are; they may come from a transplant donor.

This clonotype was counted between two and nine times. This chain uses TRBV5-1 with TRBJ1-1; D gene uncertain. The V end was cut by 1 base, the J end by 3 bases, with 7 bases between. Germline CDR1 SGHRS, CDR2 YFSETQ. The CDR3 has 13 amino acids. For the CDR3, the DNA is TGCGCCAGCAGCTTGAGGAGGGACACTGAAGCTTTCTTT. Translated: CASSLRRDTEAFF.

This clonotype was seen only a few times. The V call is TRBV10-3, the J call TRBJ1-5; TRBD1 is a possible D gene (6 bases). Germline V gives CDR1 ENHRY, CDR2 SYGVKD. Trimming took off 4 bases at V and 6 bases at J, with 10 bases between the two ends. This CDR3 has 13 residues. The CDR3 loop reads CAISGGAGQPQHF. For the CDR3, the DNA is TGTGCCATCAGTGGGGGGGCTGGTCAGCCCCAGCATTTT.

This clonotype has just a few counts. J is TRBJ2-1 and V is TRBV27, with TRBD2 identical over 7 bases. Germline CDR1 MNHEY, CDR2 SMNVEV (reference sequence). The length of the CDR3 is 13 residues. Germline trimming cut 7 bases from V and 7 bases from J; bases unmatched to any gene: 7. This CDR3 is CASTSLSGNEQFF. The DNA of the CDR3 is TGTGCCAGCACCTCCCTTAGCGGGAATGAGCAGTTCTTC.

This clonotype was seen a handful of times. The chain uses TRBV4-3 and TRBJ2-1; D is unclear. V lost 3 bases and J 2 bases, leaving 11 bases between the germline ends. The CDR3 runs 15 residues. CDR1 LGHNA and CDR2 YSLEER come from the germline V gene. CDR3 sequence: CASSHLTATYNEQFF. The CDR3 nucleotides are TGCGCCAGCAGCCATCTGACTGCAACCTACAATGAGCAGTTCTTC.

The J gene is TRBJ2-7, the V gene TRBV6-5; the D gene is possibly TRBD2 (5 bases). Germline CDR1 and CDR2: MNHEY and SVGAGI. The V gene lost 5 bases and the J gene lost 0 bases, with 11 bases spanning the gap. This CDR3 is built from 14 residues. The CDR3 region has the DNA TGTGCCAGCAGTCCCCCGGACTTCTCCTACGAGCAGTACTTC. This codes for CASSPPDFSYEQYF.

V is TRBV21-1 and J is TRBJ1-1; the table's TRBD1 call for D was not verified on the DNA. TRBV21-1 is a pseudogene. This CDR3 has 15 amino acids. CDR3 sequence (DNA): TGTGCCAGCAATTTGGACAGCTTTATGAACACTGAAGCTTTCTTT. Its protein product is CASNLDSFMNTEAFF.

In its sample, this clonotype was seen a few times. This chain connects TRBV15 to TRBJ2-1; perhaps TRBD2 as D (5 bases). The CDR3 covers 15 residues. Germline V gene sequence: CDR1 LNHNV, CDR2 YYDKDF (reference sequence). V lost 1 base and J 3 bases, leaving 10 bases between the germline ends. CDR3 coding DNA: TGTGCCACCAGCAGAGCGAGCGGCAACTACAATGAGCAGTTCTTC. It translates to CATSRASGNYNEQFF.

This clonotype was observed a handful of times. The CDR3 spells CASSLGDRRYSNQPQHF. In nucleotides, the CDR3 is TGTGCCAGCAGTTTAGGGGACAGGCGATATAGCAATCAGCCCCAGCATTTT. This chain uses TRBV12-3 or TRBV12-4 with TRBJ1-5; 8 nucleotides align to TRBD1. With V trimmed by 1 base and J by 0 bases, 5 bases remained unmatched. The CDR3 length is 17 residues.

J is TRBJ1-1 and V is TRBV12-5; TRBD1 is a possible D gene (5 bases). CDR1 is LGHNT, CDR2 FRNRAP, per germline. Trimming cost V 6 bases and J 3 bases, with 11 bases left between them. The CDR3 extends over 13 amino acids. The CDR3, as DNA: TGTGCTAGTGGGAGGGGAATGGACACTGAAGCTTTCTTT. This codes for CASGRGMDTEAFF.

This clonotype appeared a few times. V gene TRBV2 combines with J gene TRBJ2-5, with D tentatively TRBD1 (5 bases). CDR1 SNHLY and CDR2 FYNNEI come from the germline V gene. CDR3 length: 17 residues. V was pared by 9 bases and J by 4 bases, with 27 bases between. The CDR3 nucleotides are TGTGCCAGTTCTCAAGCAGGGAAAGGGGTATACGGAGAGACCCAGTACTTC. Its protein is CASSQAGKGVYGETQYF.

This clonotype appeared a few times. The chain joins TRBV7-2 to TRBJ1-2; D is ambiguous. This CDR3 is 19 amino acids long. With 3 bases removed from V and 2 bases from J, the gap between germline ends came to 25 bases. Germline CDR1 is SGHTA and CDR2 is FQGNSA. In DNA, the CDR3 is TGTGCCAGCAGCTTTTTCTCTTTGTTTGGAGACTCCCCCAACTATGGCTACACCTTC. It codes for CASSFFSLFGDSPNYGYTF.

CDR3 bases: TGTGCCAGCAGCTTAGCCACGGGACAGGGGATCTACAATGAGCAGTTCTTC. Amino acids: CASSLATGQGIYNEQFF. The chain combines TRBV7-6 with TRBJ2-1; 10 nucleotides align to TRBD1. The CDR3 spans 17 residues. V lost 0 bases to trimming and J lost 3 bases; unmatched junction nucleotides: 5. The germline V gene encodes CDR1 SGHVS and CDR2 FNYEAQ.

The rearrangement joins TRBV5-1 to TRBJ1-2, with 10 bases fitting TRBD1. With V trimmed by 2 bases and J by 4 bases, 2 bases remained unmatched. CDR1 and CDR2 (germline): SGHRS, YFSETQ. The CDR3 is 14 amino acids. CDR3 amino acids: CASSFGQGGYGYTF. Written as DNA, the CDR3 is TGCGCCAGCAGCTTTGGACAGGGGGGCTATGGCTACACCTTC.

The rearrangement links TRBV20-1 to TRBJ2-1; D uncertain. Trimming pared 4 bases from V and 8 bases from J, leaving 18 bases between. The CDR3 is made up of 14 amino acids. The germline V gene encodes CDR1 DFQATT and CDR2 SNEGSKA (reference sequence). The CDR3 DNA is TGCAGTGCTACCGGGTCACTACAGAACGATGAGCAGTTCTTC. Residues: CSATGSLQNDEQFF.

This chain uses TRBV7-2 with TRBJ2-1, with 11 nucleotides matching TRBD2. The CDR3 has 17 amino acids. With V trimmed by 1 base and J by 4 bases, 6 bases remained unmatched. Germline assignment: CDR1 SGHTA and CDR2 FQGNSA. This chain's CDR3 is CASSLELAGDRYNEQFF. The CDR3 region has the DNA TGTGCCAGCAGCTTAGAACTAGCGGGAGATAGGTACAATGAGCAGTTCTTC.

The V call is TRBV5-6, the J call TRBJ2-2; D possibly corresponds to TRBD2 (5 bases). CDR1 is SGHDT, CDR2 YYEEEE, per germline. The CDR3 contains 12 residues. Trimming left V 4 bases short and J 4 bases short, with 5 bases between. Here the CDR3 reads CASSEGTGELFF. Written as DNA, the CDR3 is TGTGCCAGCAGCGAGGGCACCGGGGAGCTGTTTTTT.

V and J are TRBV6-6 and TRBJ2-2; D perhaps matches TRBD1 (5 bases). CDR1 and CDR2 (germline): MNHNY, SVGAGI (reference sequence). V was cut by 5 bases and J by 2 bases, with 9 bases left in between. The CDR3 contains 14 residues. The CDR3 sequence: CASSQGHNTGELFF. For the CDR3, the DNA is TGTGCCAGCAGTCAAGGACATAACACCGGGGAGCTGTTTTTT.

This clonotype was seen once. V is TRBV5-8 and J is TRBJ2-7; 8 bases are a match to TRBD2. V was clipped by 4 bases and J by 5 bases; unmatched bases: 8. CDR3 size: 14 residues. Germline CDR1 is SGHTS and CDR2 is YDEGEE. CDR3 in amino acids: CASSLLMGLDEQYF. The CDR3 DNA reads TGTGCCAGCAGCCTCCTCATGGGACTAGACGAGCAGTACTTC.

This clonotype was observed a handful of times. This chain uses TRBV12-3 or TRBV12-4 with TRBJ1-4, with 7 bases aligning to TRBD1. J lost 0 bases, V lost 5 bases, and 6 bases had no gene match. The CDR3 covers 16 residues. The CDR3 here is CASSQGTAATNEKLFF. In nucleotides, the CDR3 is TGTGCCAGCAGTCAAGGGACAGCTGCAACTAATGAAAAACTGTTTTTT.

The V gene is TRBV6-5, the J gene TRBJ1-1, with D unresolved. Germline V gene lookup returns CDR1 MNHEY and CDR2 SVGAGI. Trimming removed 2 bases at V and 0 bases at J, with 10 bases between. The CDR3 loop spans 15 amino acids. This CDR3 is CASSYRRVMNTEAFF. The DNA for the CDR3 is TGTGCCAGCAGTTACAGGAGGGTAATGAACACTGAAGCTTTCTTT.

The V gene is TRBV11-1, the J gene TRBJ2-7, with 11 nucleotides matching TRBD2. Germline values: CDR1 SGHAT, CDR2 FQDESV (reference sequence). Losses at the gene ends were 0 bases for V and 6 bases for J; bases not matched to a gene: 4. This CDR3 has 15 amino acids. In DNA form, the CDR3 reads TGTGCCAGCAGCTTAGCGGTGACTAGCGGGATCGAGCAGTACTTC. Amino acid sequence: CASSLAVTSGIEQYF.